Given below is one TCR beta chain in context. The CDR3 sequence is 16 residues long. Trimming pared 6 bases from V and 4 bases from J, leaving 19 bases between. CDR1 is SNHLY, CDR2 FYNNEI, per germline. The data belong to a study of shared clonotypes between healthy human individuals. Naive CD8 cells, CD45RO-negative and positively selected for CCR7, excluded terminally differentiated effector memory CD45RA+ cells. Genomic DNA from each subset was divided evenly over several immunoSEQ plates. As handled by the study authors: Filtering differed for immunoSEQ, which gave only junction sequences without quality scores. Sequencing used immunoSEQ multiplex PCR; TCRdb keeps in-frame clones, though not all of them. V, J and clone size are those of that table, while D and trimming were read from the DNA. The table lists fewer than 1 million clones, 95% to 97% of them singletons.

The source material was naive CD8+ T cells sorted from blood. The receptor was isolated from a man in his thirties or forties in good health. The chain combines TRBV2 with TRBJ2-1, with unresolved D. The CDR3 reads CASRMTREKKYNEQFF. The CDR3 bases are TGTGCCAGCAGGATGACTCGCGAAAAGAAATACAATGAGCAGTTCTTC. The variable domain in full, with the rest retrieved from reference TRBV2 and TRBJ2-1, is EPEVTQTPSHQVTQMGQEVILRCVPISNHLYFYWYRQILGQKVEFLVSFYNNEISEKSEIFDDQFSVERPDGSNFTLKIRSTKLEDSAMYFCASRMTREKKYNEQFFGPGTRLTVL.